This is a list of T cell receptor beta chains from one sample in a study of blood T cell repertoires in COVID-19. Some clones are missing from TCRdb's copy, which holds only in-frame ones; the method was immunoSEQ multiplex PCR. Among 100,000 to 150,000 clones listed, roughly 86% were seen once. The sequencing sample was made of peripheral blood. The receptors shown here come from a woman between 65 and 79 years old with COVID-19, enrolled during active disease. The CDR3 runs from the conserved cysteine through the conserved F or W. The D gene is left open where the match is weak. The size entry is marked missing in some rows and otherwise reads once, few, many or a size class.

D,size,J,V,CDR3,DNA
TRBD1,-,TRBJ1-2,TRBV7-3,CASSLGQGDGGYTF,TGTGCCAGCAGCTTGGGACAGGGAGATGGTGGCTACACCTTC
TRBD2,-,TRBJ2-1,TRBV7-2,CASSPTSGAYNEQFF,TGTGCCAGCAGCCCAACTAGCGGGGCTTACAATGAGCAGTTCTTC
TRBD1,-,TRBJ1-2,TRBV5-4,CASSVTQGARRGYTF,TGTGCCAGCAGCGTCACACAGGGGGCTCGGAGGGGCTACACCTTC
TRBD2,-,TRBJ2-1,TRBV19,CASSIAPGSGGSTTYNEQFF,TGTGCCAGTAGTATAGCCCCGGGTAGCGGGGGGTCAACCACCTACAATGAGCAGTTCTTC
-,-,TRBJ2-5,TRBV9,CASSVRDYQETQYF,TGTGCCAGCAGCGTGAGGGACTACCAAGAGACCCAGTACTTC
-,few,TRBJ1-4,TRBV12-2,CASRLRDVGDATNEKLFF,TGTGCAAGTCGCCTAAGAGACGTAGGAGACGCAACTAATGAAAAACTGTTTTTT
-,-,TRBJ1-1,TRBV6-6,CASKHSQNTEAFF,TGTGCCAGCAAACACAGCCAAAACACTGAAGCTTTCTTT
-,-,TRBJ2-3,TRBV28,CASSSLIPPAVTDTQYF,TGTGCCAGCAGTTCTCTTATTCCCCCGGCGGTCACAGATACGCAGTATTTT
TRBD2,-,TRBJ2-1,TRBV5-4,CASSLVTRGSSYNEQFF,TGTGCCAGCAGCTTGGTCACGCGGGGGAGCTCCTACAATGAGCAGTTCTTC
TRBD2,-,TRBJ2-3,TRBV4-1,CASSQGASGGATDTQYF,TGCGCCAGCAGCCAGGGGGCTAGCGGGGGGGCTACAGATACGCAGTATTTT
-,-,TRBJ1-3,TRBV9,CASSVASSGNTIYF,TGTGCCAGCAGCGTAGCGAGTTCTGGAAACACCATATATTTT
-,-,TRBJ1-2,TRBV5-1,CASSLERGLDGYTF,TGCGCCAGCAGCTTGGAACGTGGGCTGGATGGCTACACCTTC
-,-,TRBJ1-5,TRBV5-1,CASSPGGRGPSQPQHF,TGCGCCAGCAGCCCTGGGGGCAGGGGTCCTTCTCAGCCCCAGCATTTT
-,-,TRBJ2-3,TRBV5-8,CASNDDRRTDTQYF,TGTGCCAGCAACGACGACAGGCGCACAGATACGCAGTATTTT
-,few,TRBJ2-7,TRBV14,CASSHLTGLYEQYF,TGTGCCAGCAGCCACCTGACAGGCCTCTACGAGCAGTACTTC
TRBD1,-,TRBJ2-1,TRBV4-1,CASSQGQGGPVQFF,TGCGCCAGCAGCCAAGGACAGGGCGGCCCGGTGCAGTTCTTC
-,-,TRBJ1-5,TRBV20-1,CSASPDQPQHF,TGCAGTGCTAGTCCCGATCAGCCCCAGCATTTT
TRBD1,-,TRBJ2-3,TRBV2,CASSDRQGTDTQYF,TGTGCCAGCAGCGACCGACAGGGGACAGATACGCAGTATTTT
-,-,TRBJ2-2,TRBV19,CASSNGVPGELFF,TGTGCCAGTAGTAACGGGGTCCCCGGGGAGCTGTTTTTT
-,-,TRBJ2-7,TRBV7-2,CASSFGRGSYEQYF,TGTGCCAGCAGCTTTGGCAGGGGATCCTACGAGCAGTACTTC
TRBD1,-,TRBJ2-7,TRBV28,CASSLGGTGGYEQYF,TGTGCCAGCAGTTTAGGCGGGACAGGGGGCTACGAGCAGTACTTC
TRBD1,-,TRBJ2-2,TRBV2,CASRGQGNTGELFF,TGTGCCAGCAGAGGACAGGGTAACACCGGGGAGCTGTTTTTT
TRBD1,-,TRBJ1-1,TRBV5-5,CASSPSRGLYDTEAFF,TGTGCCAGCAGCCCAAGCAGGGGGCTCTATGACACTGAAGCTTTCTTT
TRBD2,-,TRBJ2-1,TRBV6-2/TRBV6-3,CASSYARTSHGEQFF,TGTGCCAGCAGTTACGCAAGGACTAGTCATGGTGAGCAGTTCTTC
-,-,TRBJ1-6,TRBV3-1/TRBV3-2,CASSQDRAGPNSPLHF,TGTGCCAGCAGCCAAGACAGGGCAGGGCCTAATTCACCCCTCCACTTT
-,medium-sized,TRBJ1-6,TRBV6-1,CASSEAGGARNSPLHF,TGTGCCAGCAGTGAAGCTGGGGGGGCGCGTAATTCACCCCTCCACTTT
-,-,TRBJ2-3,TRBV24-1,CATSDPGLRTDTQYF,TGTGCCACCAGTGACCCGGGATTACGCACAGATACGCAGTATTTT
-,-,TRBJ2-5,TRBV25-1,CASSEWGSGQETQYF,TGTGCCAGCAGTGAATGGGGTAGCGGACAAGAGACCCAGTACTTC
TRBD1,-,TRBJ1-1,TRBV4-2,CASSQEGTGVTEAFF,TGTGCCAGCAGCCAAGAAGGGACAGGGGTCACTGAAGCTTTCTTT
-,-,TRBJ1-2,TRBV5-1,CASSLSGAGGDGYTF,TGCGCCAGCAGCTTGTCTGGAGCCGGGGGAGATGGCTACACCTTC
-,-,TRBJ2-7,TRBV6-6,CASRSSGSYEQYF,TGTGCCAGCAGGAGTTCAGGCTCCTACGAGCAGTACTTC
TRBD1,-,TRBJ1-6,TRBV10-3,CAINSGGQGETLHF,TGTGCCATCAACTCTGGGGGACAGGGCGAAACCCTCCACTTT
TRBD2,-,TRBJ2-3,TRBV5-1,CASSGGEAGPTDTQYF,TGCGCCAGCAGCGGGGGGGAGGCGGGGCCTACAGATACGCAGTATTTT
TRBD1,-,TRBJ1-2,TRBV30,CAWSRTGNYGYTF,TGTGCCTGGAGCCGGACAGGGAACTATGGCTACACCTTC
TRBD2,once,TRBJ2-5,TRBV27,CASSRGGVRWETQYF,TGTGCCAGCAGCCGGGGGGGTGTGAGGTGGGAGACCCAGTACTTC
TRBD1,-,TRBJ2-7,TRBV6-5,CASSPNRGLTYEQYF,TGTGCCAGCAGTCCGAACAGGGGGCTAACTTACGAGCAGTACTTC
TRBD1,-,TRBJ1-2,TRBV3-1/TRBV3-2,CASRRVPGQGEDGYTF,TGTGCCAGCAGACGCGTACCGGGACAGGGTGAGGATGGCTACACCTTC
TRBD1,-,TRBJ1-1,TRBV5-1,CASAFKGQGLNTEAFF,TGCGCCAGCGCTTTCAAGGGACAGGGACTGAACACTGAAGCTTTCTTT
-,-,TRBJ2-5,TRBV7-3,CANSLNPRETQYF,TGTGCCAACAGCTTAAACCCTCGGGAGACCCAGTACTTC
TRBD1,few,TRBJ1-2,TRBV10-3,CAISPLGQGKYYTF,TGTGCCATCAGTCCTTTAGGACAGGGGAAGTACTACACCTTC
TRBD1,-,TRBJ2-1,TRBV28,CASRTPTGGPSYNEQFF,TGTGCCAGCAGAACCCCCACAGGGGGTCCCTCCTACAATGAGCAGTTCTTC
TRBD1,-,TRBJ1-1,TRBV6-5,CASDFPRTGVTEAFF,TGTGCCAGCGACTTCCCTCGGACAGGGGTGACTGAAGCTTTCTTT
TRBD1,-,TRBJ2-1,TRBV20-1,CSASRSRGLRDEQFF,TGCAGTGCTAGTAGGAGCAGGGGGCTGAGGGATGAGCAGTTCTTC
-,once,TRBJ1-1,TRBV30,CAWSGGQNTEAFF,TGTGCCTGGAGTGGGGGGCAGAACACTGAAGCTTTCTTT
TRBD2,-,TRBJ2-1,TRBV9,CASSVGDSGGAGQFF,TGTGCCAGCAGCGTAGGAGATAGCGGGGGGGCCGGGCAGTTCTTC
TRBD2,few,TRBJ2-7,TRBV6-1,CASSDRASGVYEQYF,TGTGCCAGCAGTGATCGGGCTAGCGGGGTGTACGAGCAGTACTTC
TRBD1,few,TRBJ2-1,TRBV2,CASRDTGVGVNEQFF,TGTGCCAGCAGAGACACAGGGGTCGGCGTCAATGAGCAGTTCTTC
-,once,TRBJ2-7,TRBV6-1,CASTRDSPSYEQYF,TGTGCCAGCACCCGGGACTCCCCCTCCTACGAGCAGTACTTC
-,-,TRBJ1-5,TRBV13,CASSLGLRDQPQHF,TGTGCCAGCAGCTTAGGCCTACGCGATCAGCCCCAGCATTTT
-,-,TRBJ2-5,TRBV7-2,CASSPGQRETQYF,TGTGCCAGCAGCCCCGGACAGCGGGAGACCCAGTACTTC
-,once,TRBJ1-2,TRBV25-1,CASHSHTWGYTF,TGTGCCTCGCACTCCCATACCTGGGGCTACACCTTC
-,-,TRBJ1-2,TRBV3-1/TRBV3-2,CASSQGTDYGYTF,TGTGCCAGCAGCCAAGGGACAGACTATGGCTACACCTTC
TRBD2,-,TRBJ2-1,TRBV11-1,CASSLRLAATYNEQFF,TGTGCCAGCAGCCTGCGACTAGCTGCTACCTACAATGAGCAGTTCTTC
TRBD1,-,TRBJ2-1,TRBV6-6,CASSRSTPGQGSHEQFF,TGTGCCAGCAGCCGATCTACACCGGGACAGGGGTCCCATGAGCAGTTCTTC
TRBD1,-,TRBJ1-4,TRBV27,CASSWSGGREKLFF,TGTGCCAGCAGTTGGTCAGGGGGCCGTGAAAAACTGTTTTTT
-,few,TRBJ2-1,TRBV5-5,CASTFSTGFFSYNEQFF,TGTGCCAGCACCTTTTCAACAGGTTTTTTCTCCTACAATGAGCAGTTCTTC
TRBD2,-,TRBJ2-1,TRBV11-2,CASSGLAGGSYNEQFF,TGTGCCAGCAGCGGACTAGCGGGGGGCTCCTACAATGAGCAGTTCTTC
TRBD2,-,TRBJ2-2,TRBV5-4,CASSLAAGGTGELFF,TGTGCCAGCAGCTTGGCGGCGGGGGGAACCGGGGAGCTGTTTTTT